A selection of T cell receptor beta chains follows, all from one sample in a study of Ad26.COV2.S vaccination and SARS-CoV-2 variants. Using immunoSEQ multiplex PCR, the repertoire was profiled, and TCRdb retains in-frame clones only, with some absent. The repertoire has almost 400,000 clones, 75% to 90% of them found once; the top ten carry under 2%. Material: peripheral blood, obtained in a trial of Ad26.COV2.S vaccine versus placebo. All receptors derive from a person aged 18 to 65 who received the Ad26.COV2.S COVID-19 vaccine or a placebo. CDR3s include the opening cysteine and the closing phenylalanine or tryptophan. Fields, in order: CDR3 protein, CDR3 DNA, D gene, clone size, V gene, J gene. A D gene is named only where the DNA matches it firmly. Clone size is shown for a subset of rows, as once, few, many or a class of expanded clone.

CDR3 protein: CAITAAPDNEQFF
CDR3 DNA: TGTGCCATCACGGCGGCCCCGGACAATGAGCAGTTCTTC
D gene: .
clone size: .
V gene: TRBV10-3
J gene: TRBJ2-1

CDR3 protein: CASSFNRYEQYF
CDR3 DNA: TGCGCCAGCAGCTTTAACCGATACGAGCAGTACTTC
D gene: .
clone size: .
V gene: TRBV5-1
J gene: TRBJ2-7

CDR3 protein: CASSPTGTVYNEQFF
CDR3 DNA: TGTGCCAGCTCACCCACCGGGACAGTCTACAATGAGCAGTTCTTC
D gene: TRBD1
clone size: .
V gene: TRBV18
J gene: TRBJ2-1

CDR3 protein: CASSEYSGSYNEQFF
CDR3 DNA: TGTGCCAGCAGTGAATATAGCGGGAGTTACAATGAGCAGTTCTTC
D gene: TRBD2
clone size: .
V gene: TRBV2
J gene: TRBJ2-1

CDR3 protein: CATGLGGGNTGELFF
CDR3 DNA: TGTGCCACAGGTTTGGGGGGAGGTAATACCGGGGAGCTGTTTTTT
D gene: .
clone size: .
V gene: TRBV10-3
J gene: TRBJ2-2

CDR3 protein: CAWSVPVGLAGGNEQFF
CDR3 DNA: TGTGCCTGGAGTGTACCGGTTGGGCTAGCGGGAGGCAATGAGCAGTTCTTC
D gene: TRBD2
clone size: .
V gene: TRBV30
J gene: TRBJ2-1

CDR3 protein: CASSPGLAGGPEIYEQYF
CDR3 DNA: TGTGCCAGCTCTCCGGGACTAGCGGGAGGGCCGGAAATCTACGAGCAGTACTTC
D gene: TRBD2
clone size: .
V gene: TRBV18
J gene: TRBJ2-7

CDR3 protein: CASSIGGTTNEKLFF
CDR3 DNA: TGTGCCAGTAGTATAGGTGGAACAACTAATGAAAAACTGTTTTTT
D gene: .
clone size: once
V gene: TRBV19
J gene: TRBJ1-4

CDR3 protein: CASSQPGYNEQFF
CDR3 DNA: TGCGCCAGCAGCCAACCGGGCTACAATGAGCAGTTCTTC
D gene: .
clone size: .
V gene: TRBV4-3
J gene: TRBJ2-1

CDR3 protein: CASSRQISYEQYF
CDR3 DNA: TGTGCCAGCAGCCGACAAATCTCCTACGAGCAGTACTTC
D gene: .
clone size: few
V gene: TRBV5-4
J gene: TRBJ2-7

CDR3 protein: CASSQQIQETQYF
CDR3 DNA: TGTGCCAGCAGCCAACAAATACAAGAGACCCAGTACTTC
D gene: .
clone size: .
V gene: TRBV14
J gene: TRBJ2-5

CDR3 protein: CASSYWDNSPLHF
CDR3 DNA: TGTGCCAGCAGTTATTGGGATAATTCACCCCTCCACTTT
D gene: .
clone size: .
V gene: TRBV6-5
J gene: TRBJ1-6

CDR3 protein: CAWSVLAGTNTGELFF
CDR3 DNA: TGTGCCTGGAGTGTACTAGCGGGGACTAACACCGGGGAGCTGTTTTTT
D gene: TRBD2
clone size: .
V gene: TRBV30
J gene: TRBJ2-2

CDR3 protein: CASSLGGTRGELFF
CDR3 DNA: TGCGCCAGCAGCTTGGGGGGAACTCGCGGGGAGCTGTTTTTT
D gene: .
clone size: .
V gene: TRBV5-1
J gene: TRBJ2-2

CDR3 protein: CASSSRVAKNIQYF
CDR3 DNA: TGTGCCAGCAGCTCCAGGGTAGCCAAAAACATTCAGTACTTC
D gene: .
clone size: .
V gene: TRBV11-2
J gene: TRBJ2-4

CDR3 protein: CASSSGLLTYEQYF
CDR3 DNA: TGTGCCAGCAGCTCAGGTCTCCTAACCTACGAGCAGTACTTC
D gene: .
clone size: .
V gene: TRBV28
J gene: TRBJ2-7

CDR3 protein: CASSLGGSGRNEQFF
CDR3 DNA: TGTGCCAGCAGCTTGGGTGGTAGCGGGAGAAATGAGCAGTTCTTC
D gene: TRBD2
clone size: .
V gene: TRBV5-4
J gene: TRBJ2-1

CDR3 protein: CATKGGGDTEAFF
CDR3 DNA: TGTGCCACCAAGGGAGGGGGCGACACTGAAGCTTTCTTT
D gene: TRBD1
clone size: .
V gene: TRBV6-5
J gene: TRBJ1-1

CDR3 protein: CASSKDRGEKLFF
CDR3 DNA: TGTGCCAGCAGTAAGGACAGGGGTGAAAAACTGTTTTTT
D gene: TRBD1
clone size: .
V gene: TRBV12-3/TRBV12-4
J gene: TRBJ1-4

CDR3 protein: CASSLWDGNEQFF
CDR3 DNA: TGTGCCAGCAGTTTATGGGATGGCAATGAGCAGTTCTTC
D gene: .
clone size: once
V gene: TRBV12-3/TRBV12-4
J gene: TRBJ2-1

CDR3 protein: CASSPGAYEQYF
CDR3 DNA: TGTGCCAGCAGCCCCGGGGCCTACGAGCAGTACTTC
D gene: .
clone size: .
V gene: TRBV7-9
J gene: TRBJ2-7

CDR3 protein: CASSPGTGGFNYGYTF
CDR3 DNA: TGTGCCAGCAGTCCTGGGACAGGGGGCTTTAACTATGGCTACACCTTC
D gene: TRBD1
clone size: many
V gene: TRBV6-6
J gene: TRBJ1-2

CDR3 protein: CASSRTSGTDTQYF
CDR3 DNA: TGTGCCAGCAGTCGGACTAGCGGCACAGATACGCAGTATTTT
D gene: TRBD2
clone size: .
V gene: TRBV2
J gene: TRBJ2-3